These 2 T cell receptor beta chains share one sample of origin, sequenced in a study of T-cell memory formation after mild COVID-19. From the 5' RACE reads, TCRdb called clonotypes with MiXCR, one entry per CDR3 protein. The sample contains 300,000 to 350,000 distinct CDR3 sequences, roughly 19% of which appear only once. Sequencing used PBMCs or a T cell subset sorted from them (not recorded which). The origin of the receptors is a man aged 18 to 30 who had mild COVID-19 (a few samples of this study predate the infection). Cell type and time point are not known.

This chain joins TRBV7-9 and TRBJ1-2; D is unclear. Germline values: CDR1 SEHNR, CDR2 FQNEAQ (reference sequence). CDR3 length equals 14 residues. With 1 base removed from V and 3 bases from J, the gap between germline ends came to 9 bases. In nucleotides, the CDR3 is TGTGCCAGCAGCTTAGATCCCAGCTACTATGGCTACACCTTC. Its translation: CASSLDPSYYGYTF.

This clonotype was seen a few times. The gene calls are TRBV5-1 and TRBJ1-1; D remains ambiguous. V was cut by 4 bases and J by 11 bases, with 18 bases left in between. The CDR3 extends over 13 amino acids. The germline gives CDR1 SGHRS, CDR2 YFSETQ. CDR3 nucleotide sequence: TGCGCCAGCAGCGCCGGACCGGGAGGGAACGCTTTCTTT. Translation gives CASSAGPGGNAFF.